A selection of T cell receptor beta chains follows, all from one sample in a study of T cells after yellow fever vaccination. TCRdb called the 5' RACE reads again in MiXCR, with one record for every CDR3 protein. The sample holds about 26,000 distinct CDR3 sequences, roughly 4.5% seen once. The material was PBMCs, either bulk or a sorted T-cell subset (CD4+, CD8+, memory, or dextramer-sorted; not recorded which), obtained on the day of the yellow fever booster vaccination. The receptors were sampled from a man aged 18 to 29 who received the YFV17D yellow fever vaccine. The CDR3 runs from the conserved cysteine through the conserved F or W. A D gene is named only where the DNA matches it firmly. Part of the rows lack a size; the others show once, few, many or a class for expanded clones.

many,NA,TRBJ1-2,TRBV12-3/TRBV12-4,CASSLGGGYTF,TGTGCCAGCAGTTTAGGGGGCGGCTACACCTTC
many,TRBD2,TRBJ2-1,TRBV11-3,CASSLSQSGGQGEQFF,TGTGCCAGCAGCTTATCCCAGTCGGGGGGTCAGGGTGAGCAGTTCTTC
many,NA,TRBJ2-6,TRBV12-3/TRBV12-4,CASRRNGAPSGANVLTF,TGTGCCAGCAGACGGAACGGCGCGCCCTCTGGGGCCAACGTCCTGACTTTC
few,NA,TRBJ2-4,TRBV5-4,CASSDRSGTFDIQYF,TGTGCCAGCAGCGATCGCTCCGGGACATTTGACATTCAGTACTTC
many,TRBD1,TRBJ2-5,TRBV10-2,CASSDRDRGGETQYF,TGCGCCAGCAGCGACAGGGACAGGGGAGGAGAGACCCAGTACTTC
NA,NA,TRBJ1-3,TRBV28,CASLGANSGNTIYF,TGTGCCAGCCTTGGAGCCAACTCTGGAAACACCATATATTTT
many,NA,TRBJ2-3,TRBV7-2,CASSLYQRSTDTQYF,TGTGCCAGCAGCTTATATCAGAGAAGCACAGATACGCAGTATTTT
many,TRBD1,TRBJ2-5,TRBV10-3,CAISESTGQETQYF,TGTGCCATCAGTGAGTCGACAGGGCAAGAGACCCAGTACTTC
many,TRBD2,TRBJ2-3,TRBV4-2,CASSQERGGPDTQYF,TGTGCCAGCAGCCAAGAGCGGGGGGGCCCAGATACGCAGTATTTT
many,TRBD1,TRBJ2-7,TRBV18,CASSPGQSYEQYF,TGTGCCAGCTCACCGGGACAGTCCTACGAGCAGTACTTC
many,NA,TRBJ2-3,TRBV11-2,CASTRRPGAPTDTQYF,TGTGCCAGCACCCGGAGACCGGGGGCCCCGACAGATACGCAGTATTTT
many,NA,TRBJ2-2,TRBV7-6,CASLWGELFF,TGTGCCAGCCTCTGGGGGGAGCTGTTTTTT
medium-sized,TRBD2,TRBJ2-3,TRBV24-1,CATSPASGGADTQYF,TGTGCCACCAGTCCTGCTAGCGGGGGGGCAGATACGCAGTATTTT
many,TRBD1,TRBJ2-5,TRBV6-6,CASSTTGSTGTQYF,TGTGCCAGCAGCACGACAGGGTCGACCGGGACCCAGTACTTC
many,TRBD1,TRBJ2-3,TRBV5-1,CASSDRDRGRDTQYF,TGCGCCAGCAGCGATCGGGACAGGGGGCGAGATACGCAGTATTTT
NA,NA,TRBJ2-3,TRBV7-6,CASSPSDTDTQYF,TGTGCCAGCAGCCCGAGTGACACAGATACGCAGTATTTT
many,NA,TRBJ1-1,TRBV7-9,CASSHRAGNTEAFF,TGTGCCAGCAGCCACCGTGCGGGGAACACTGAAGCTTTCTTT
NA,NA,TRBJ1-2,TRBV7-2,CASSLGPDASYGYTF,TGTGCCAGCAGCTTAGGGCCGGACGCGAGCTATGGCTACACCTTC
many,NA,TRBJ2-7,TRBV20-1,CSANPGWVYEQYF,TGCAGTGCTAACCCAGGGTGGGTCTACGAGCAGTACTTC
many,NA,TRBJ1-2,TRBV7-8,CASSPQGDYGYTF,TGTGCCAGCAGCCCCCAGGGAGACTATGGCTACACCTTC
many,TRBD2,TRBJ2-3,TRBV12-3/TRBV12-4,CASSLLAGYTDTQYF,TGTGCCAGCAGTTTATTAGCGGGGTACACAGATACGCAGTATTTT
few,NA,TRBJ2-7,TRBV5-1,CASSLGQQGYSYEQYF,TGCGCCAGCAGCTTAGGGCAACAGGGATATTCCTACGAGCAGTACTTC
NA,TRBD2,TRBJ2-1,TRBV5-1,CASRSERGSYNEQFF,TGCGCCAGCCGGTCCGAGCGGGGCTCCTACAATGAGCAGTTCTTC
many,NA,TRBJ2-5,TRBV15,CATSRDRLWPGPGETQYF,TGTGCCACCAGCAGAGATCGGCTTTGGCCCGGGCCAGGGGAGACCCAGTACTTC
many,TRBD1,TRBJ2-1,TRBV20-1,CSARPGQGARNEQFF,TGCAGTGCTAGACCCGGACAGGGGGCGCGGAATGAGCAGTTCTTC
many,NA,TRBJ1-1,TRBV6-5,CASRRGATEAFF,TGTGCCAGCAGAAGGGGGGCCACTGAAGCTTTCTTT
many,NA,TRBJ2-3,TRBV7-2,CASSLGQSTDTQYF,TGTGCCAGCAGCTTAGGACAGAGCACAGATACGCAGTATTTT
many,NA,TRBJ2-3,TRBV20-1,CSGGTVSTDTQYF,TGCAGTGGTGGGACGGTAAGCACAGATACGCAGTATTTT
many,TRBD2,TRBJ2-1,TRBV20-1,CSARDLSGEFSYNEQFF,TGCAGTGCTAGAGATCTAAGCGGGGAATTCTCCTACAATGAGCAGTTCTTC
many,NA,TRBJ1-1,TRBV29-1,CSVERGRATEAFF,TGCAGCGTTGAACGGGGTAGGGCCACTGAAGCTTTCTTT
many,NA,TRBJ1-1,TRBV9,CASSLRGNTEAFF,TGTGCCAGCAGCCTCCGGGGGAACACTGAAGCTTTCTTT
few,NA,TRBJ1-5,TRBV24-1,CATSHRLGNQPQHF,TGTGCCACCAGTCATCGCCTGGGTAATCAGCCCCAGCATTTT
many,NA,TRBJ1-1,TRBV6-5,CATHEQDRLNTEAFF,TGTGCCACACACGAACAGGACCGTTTGAACACTGAAGCTTTCTTT
few,NA,TRBJ2-1,TRBV25-1,CASSGASSEQFF,TGTGCCAGCAGTGGGGCTAGCAGTGAGCAGTTCTTC
NA,NA,TRBJ2-1,TRBV5-1,CASRRRPTGTGVNEQFF,TGCGCCAGCAGACGAAGACCCACAGGGACGGGAGTGAATGAGCAGTTCTTC
NA,NA,TRBJ2-7,TRBV20-1,CSASQRANSYEQYF,TGCAGTGCTAGTCAGCGGGCGAACTCCTACGAGCAGTACTTC
few,TRBD1,TRBJ1-4,TRBV11-2,CASSFAGQNEKLFF,TGTGCCAGCAGCTTCGCGGGACAGAATGAAAAACTGTTTTTT
NA,TRBD1,TRBJ1-6,TRBV5-5,CASSFTGQGDSPLHF,TGTGCCAGCAGCTTTACGGGACAGGGAGATTCACCCCTCCACTTT
medium-sized,TRBD1,TRBJ1-6,TRBV4-3,CASSSAFPGQGSPLHF,TGCGCCAGCAGCTCAGCATTCCCGGGACAGGGTTCACCCCTCCACTTT
NA,NA,TRBJ2-5,TRBV27,CASQGVGETQYF,TGTGCCAGCCAAGGGGTAGGAGAGACCCAGTACTTC
NA,NA,TRBJ2-2,TRBV11-2,CASNQGGQELTGELFF,TGTGCCAGCAACCAGGGTGGGCAGGAGCTCACCGGGGAGCTGTTTTTT
many,TRBD2,TRBJ2-1,TRBV7-2,CASSLDSGGFGEQFF,TGTGCCAGCAGCTTAGACAGCGGGGGGTTTGGTGAGCAGTTCTTC
many,NA,TRBJ1-2,TRBV6-1,CASREGGHGYTF,TGTGCCAGCAGAGAGGGGGGACATGGCTACACCTTC
many,NA,TRBJ2-5,TRBV20-1,CSADRQETQYF,TGCAGTGCAGACCGACAAGAGACCCAGTACTTC